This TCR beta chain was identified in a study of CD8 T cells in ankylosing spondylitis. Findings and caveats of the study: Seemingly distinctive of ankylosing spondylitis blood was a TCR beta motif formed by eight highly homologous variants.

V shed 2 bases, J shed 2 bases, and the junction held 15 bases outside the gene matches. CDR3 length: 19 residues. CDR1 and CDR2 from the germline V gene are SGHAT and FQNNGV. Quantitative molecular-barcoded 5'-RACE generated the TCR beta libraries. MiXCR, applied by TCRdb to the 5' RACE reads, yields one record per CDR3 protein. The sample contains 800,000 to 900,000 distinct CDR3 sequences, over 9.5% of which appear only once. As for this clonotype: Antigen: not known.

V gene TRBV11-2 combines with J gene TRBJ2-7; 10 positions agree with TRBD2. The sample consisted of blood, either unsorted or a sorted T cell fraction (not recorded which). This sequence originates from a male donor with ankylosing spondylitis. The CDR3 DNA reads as TGTGCCAGCAGCTTAAGGTGGCTAGCGGGAGCTACGGTCCCCTACGAGCAGTACTTC. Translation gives CASSLRWLAGATVPYEQYF.